This TCR beta chain came from a study of cytomegalovirus exposure and HLA in healthy donors. Study-level information: The 95 to 150 validation repertoires, a later analysis reported, used the same platform as the 666 first-cohort repertoires. General study points: For most TCR sequences rarity was the rule, although some public TCRs occurred in many donors.

The CDR3 extends over 16 amino acids. Germline CDR1 MNHEY, CDR2 SVGAGI. V lost 4 bases, J lost 5 bases, and 6 bases stayed unmatched. This clone was seen a single time. The target antigen is unknown. Generated by immunoSEQ multiplex PCR, the TCRdb table keeps only in-frame clones and is missing some. The table includes around 160,000 clones, approximately 90% detected once. This rearrangement joins TRBV6-5 to TRBJ2-2; 11 nucleotides agree with TRBD1. The sequencing input was PBMCs. The receptor comes from a man between 18 and 35 years old in good health and CMV-seronegative. The chain's CDR3 is CASSFRDRGTTGELFF. CDR3 DNA sequence: TGTGCCAGCAGTTTCCGGGACAGGGGGACTACCGGGGAGCTGTTTTTT.